This T cell receptor (beta chain) was retrieved from a study of shared clonotypes between healthy human individuals. Study in general: Those who served as donors were a couple of women and three men between the ages of 18 and 49.

Comments on this clone: Its matching antigen is unknown.

Study-wide findings and caveats: Non-shared clonotypes showed lower generation probabilities than clonotypes common to all four donors.

The assay was immunoSEQ multiplex PCR, and TCRdb's table has in-frame clones only and misses some. The table lists about 530,000 clones, less than 96% of them singletons, with 0.055% to 0.075% in the top ten. CDR1 is SEHNR, CDR2 FQNEAQ, per germline (reference sequence). CDR3 length: 11 amino acids. The V gene lost 4 bases and the J gene lost 8 bases, with 8 bases spanning the gap. This chain uses TRBV7-9 with TRBJ1-1; D is ambiguous. The source is a woman aged 30 to 39 in good health. Sequenced input: naive CD4+ T cells sorted from blood. The subset is: CD45RA+ positively selected. The CDR3: CASSSTTEAFF. The CDR3 region has the DNA TGTGCCAGCAGCTCGACGACAGAAGCTTTCTTT.